This T cell receptor beta chain was profiled in a study of blood T cell repertoires in COVID-19. Measured with immunoSEQ multiplex PCR; TCRdb has only the in-frame clones, and not every one. In the table there are 150,000 to 200,000 clones, roughly 85% of which are singletons. The sample comprised PBMCs or T cells enriched from blood (not recorded which). The source is a woman aged 70-85 years in a cohort exposed to, infected with or recovered from COVID-19 (not recorded which).

DNA for the CDR3: TGTGCCAGCAGCCCAACCGGGACTATCTACAATGAGCAGTTCTTC. Protein product: CASSPTGTIYNEQFF. This chain links TRBV3-1 (or the pseudogene TRBV3-2) with TRBJ2-1; 7 nucleotides agree with TRBD2. The length of the CDR3 is 15 residues. The trim removed 4 bases at V and 3 bases at J, leaving 6 bases unmatched. From germline, CDR1 is LGHDT and CDR2 YNNKEL (reference sequence).